This passage covers 27 T cell receptor beta chains from one sample sequenced in a study of control samples from healthy donors and cancer patients. TCRdb's copy holds only in-frame clones and misses some; the assay was immunoSEQ multiplex PCR. The sample carries around 100,000 clones, 80% to 90% recorded once. Material for sequencing was PBMCs. These receptors were obtained from a man aged 60 to 69 with lung cancer.

J is TRBJ1-6 and V is TRBV11-3; D is uncertain. Trimming pared 1 base from V and 6 bases from J, leaving 10 bases between. Germline V gene data show CDR1 as SGHNT and CDR2 as YENEEA. This CDR3 contains 15 residues. In DNA form, the CDR3 reads TGTGCCAGCAGCTTAGGAGGCCTACCTAATTCACCCCTCCACTTT. It yields the protein CASSLGGLPNSPLHF.

J is TRBJ1-1 and V is TRBV6-5; tentative D call: TRBD1 (5 bases). The CDR3 is 14 amino acids. V lost 2 bases, J lost 11 bases, and 18 bases lay in between. Germline lookup yields CDR1 MNHEY and CDR2 SVGAGI. This CDR3 reads CASSYRGTDYGAFF. CDR3 nucleotide sequence: TGTGCCAGCAGTTACCGTGGGACCGATTATGGGGCTTTCTTT.

This clone was counted a single time. The chain combines TRBV6-1 with TRBJ1-1; no definite D call. Germline CDR1 MNHNS, CDR2 SASEGT. The length of the CDR3 is 15 residues. The V end lost 0 bases, the J end lost 4 bases, and 12 bases lay between the germline ends. CDR3 DNA: TGTGCCAGCAGTGAAGCTTATTCTCTGGGCACTGAAGCTTTCTTT. This sequence encodes CASSEAYSLGTEAFF.

The chain uses TRBV30 and TRBJ2-7; no clear D. V was trimmed by 0 bases and J by 2 bases, leaving 11 bases between them. The CDR3 has 14 amino acids. Per the germline V gene, CDR1 is GTSNPN and CDR2 is SVGIG (reference sequence). The CDR3 sequence: CAWSVGQVTYEQYF. CDR3 DNA: TGTGCCTGGAGTGTTGGGCAGGTGACCTACGAGCAGTACTTC.

This clone rates as medium-sized. The chain has TRBV5-6 and TRBJ1-4, with D tentatively TRBD1 (6 bases). From germline, CDR1 is SGHDT and CDR2 YYEEEE. This CDR3 has 15 residues. The ends were cut back, 4 bases at V and 6 bases at J, with 16 bases in the middle. The chain's CDR3 is CASSLGWTAHEKLFF. The CDR3 DNA follows: TGTGCCAGCAGCCTCGGGTGGACAGCGCATGAAAAACTGTTTTTT.

The chain has TRBV2 and TRBJ2-6, with a tentative D call TRBD1 (6 bases). This CDR3 contains 15 residues. The V gene's germline CDR1 is SNHLY and CDR2 FYNNEI. Trimming pared 6 bases from V and 2 bases from J, leaving 11 bases between. CDR3 in amino acids: CASSEDSTGANVLTF. In DNA form, the CDR3 reads TGTGCCAGCAGCGAGGACAGTACTGGGGCCAACGTCCTGACTTTC.

The rearrangement joins TRBV7-9 to TRBJ1-1; no clear D. The germline V gene encodes CDR1 SEHNR and CDR2 FQNEAQ (reference sequence). Trimming took off 2 bases at V and 1 base at J, with 8 bases between the two ends. The CDR3 length is 14 residues. The DNA for the CDR3 is TGTGCCAGCAGCTTAACGGCGGCGAACACTGAAGCTTTCTTT. Translation: CASSLTAANTEAFF.

This clone was seen only once. This rearrangement joins TRBV29-1 to TRBJ1-1; tentatively, D is TRBD1 (5 bases). This CDR3 comprises 13 residues. V was shortened by 0 bases and J by 0 bases, with 5 bases between the two germline ends. The germline V gene has CDR1 SQVTM and CDR2 ANQGSEA. CDR3 sequence (DNA): TGCAGCGTTGAAGAGACAGTGAACACTGAAGCTTTCTTT. Translation gives CSVEETVNTEAFF.

This rearrangement joins TRBV2 to TRBJ2-3; D remains unclear. Germline V gene lookup returns CDR1 SNHLY and CDR2 FYNNEI. This CDR3 has 12 amino acids. The ends were cut back, 6 bases at V and 2 bases at J, with 6 bases in the middle. The CDR3 protein is CASSAYTDTQYF. In DNA form, the CDR3 reads TGTGCCAGCAGCGCCTACACAGATACGCAGTATTTT.

The chain has TRBV14 and TRBJ2-7; tentative D call: TRBD2 (6 bases). The CDR3 runs to 16 residues. V was clipped by 5 bases and J by 4 bases, with 21 bases between them. The V gene's germline CDR1 is SGHDN and CDR2 FVKESK. The CDR3 DNA is TGTGCCAGCAGCGTCCTGGGCGGGACCTCCAGATACGAGCAGTACGTC. This gives the protein CASSVLGGTSRYEQYV.

This chain joins TRBV3-1 (or the pseudogene TRBV3-2) and TRBJ2-1; TRBD2 is a possible D gene (7 bases). The germline V gene encodes CDR1 LGHDT and CDR2 YNNKEL (reference sequence). V lost 0 bases and J 6 bases, leaving 18 bases between the germline ends. The CDR3 covers 17 residues. The CDR3 bases are TGTGCCAGCAGCCAAGATTCGGGGGGCTCTAGGAGCAATGAGCAGTTCTTC. Protein sequence: CASSQDSGGSRSNEQFF.

V and J are TRBV7-9 and TRBJ2-2; the match to TRBD1 covers 8 bases. The CDR3 covers 18 residues. The junction had 11 bases not matched to a gene; V was cut back by 5 bases and J by 0 bases. From germline, CDR1 is SEHNR and CDR2 FQNEAQ (reference sequence). The CDR3 DNA is TGTGCCAGCAGCAACACTTGGGCACAGGGGGCGAACACCGGGGAGCTGTTTTTT. Protein: CASSNTWAQGANTGELFF.

This clone occurred many times. V is TRBV30 and J is TRBJ1-2; D is ambiguous. The CDR3 totals 13 residues. Deletions cut 4 bases from V and 4 bases from J, with 13 bases between. The germline V gene encodes CDR1 GTSNPN and CDR2 SVGIG (reference sequence). CDR3 in amino acids: CAWTRLSSYGYTF. The CDR3 region has the DNA TGTGCCTGGACTAGATTATCAAGCTATGGCTACACCTTC.

The chain carries TRBV19 and TRBJ1-6; no clear D gene. Deletions cut 4 bases from V and 4 bases from J, with 11 bases between. The CDR3 contains 15 residues. Per germline, CDR1 LNHDA and CDR2 SQIVND (reference sequence). CDR3 bases: TGTGCCAGTAGTACGGACGGGAAGTATAATTCACCCCTCCACTTT. Its protein is CASSTDGKYNSPLHF.

This clone appeared once. The CDR3 here is CASRANRGETGELFF. The CDR3 DNA is TGTGCCAGCAGAGCTAACAGGGGAGAAACCGGGGAGCTGTTTTTT. This chain connects TRBV6-5 to TRBJ2-2; the match to TRBD1 covers 7 bases. The ends lost 6 bases at V and 5 bases at J; junction bases unmatched: 9. CDR1 and CDR2 from the germline V gene are MNHEY and SVGAGI. The CDR3 runs 15 residues.

This clone has only one observation. This rearrangement joins TRBV7-9 to TRBJ2-7, with 8 bases that match TRBD1. This CDR3 is 15 amino acids long. CDR1 SEHNR and CDR2 FQNEAQ come from the germline V gene (reference sequence). The V gene end was trimmed by 5 bases and the J gene end by 2 bases; junction bases not matched to a gene: 8. The CDR3 here is CASSPRGRGTYEQYF. The DNA for the CDR3 is TGTGCCAGCAGCCCCAGGGGGCGAGGAACCTACGAGCAGTACTTC.

The chain joins TRBV20-1 to TRBJ1-3; D unclear. Between the trimmed V and J ends, which lost 6 bases and 8 bases, there was a span of 11 bases. Germline V gene lookup returns CDR1 DFQATT and CDR2 SNEGSKA (reference sequence). The CDR3 contains 11 residues. The chain's CDR3 is CSANLIDTIYF. CDR3 nucleotide sequence: TGCAGTGCCAACCTCATTGACACCATATATTTT.

This clone was picked up one time. The chain joins TRBV6-5 to TRBJ1-1; 8 bases agree with TRBD1. Germline V gene lookup returns CDR1 MNHEY and CDR2 SVGAGI. This CDR3 contains 15 residues. J was trimmed by 2 bases and V by 7 bases; bases with no gene match: 9. CDR3 amino acids: CASTILDRANTEAFF. The DNA of the CDR3 is TGTGCCAGCACCATCCTGGACAGGGCTAACACTGAAGCTTTCTTT.

The chain carries TRBV30 and TRBJ1-5; D gene uncertain. Germline V gene lookup returns CDR1 GTSNPN and CDR2 SVGIG (reference sequence). This CDR3 has 19 amino acids. Trimming took 2 bases from V and 5 from J, leaving 28 bases between them. The CDR3 loop is CAWSRGGSTRYLNHQPQHF. The CDR3 DNA follows: TGTGCCTGGAGTCGAGGTGGGTCAACAAGATATTTGAACCATCAGCCCCAGCATTTT.

The genes are TRBV11-2 and TRBJ1-1; perhaps TRBD1 as D (5 bases). This CDR3 region has 14 residues. The V end was cut by 6 bases, the J end by 1 base, with 12 bases between. Germline V lookup: CDR1 SGHAT, CDR2 FQNNGV. This chain's CDR3 is CASRTTASNTEAFF. Written as DNA, the CDR3 is TGTGCCAGCAGAACGACAGCTTCGAACACTGAAGCTTTCTTT.

V is TRBV7-2 and J is TRBJ1-4; D may be TRBD1 (5 bases). V lost 3 bases and J 8 bases, leaving 13 bases between the germline ends. The CDR3 loop spans 14 amino acids. Germline V CDR1 and CDR2: SGHTA, FQGNSA. Written as DNA, the CDR3 is TGTGCCAGCAGCTTGGGACTAGGGGAGGAAAAACTGTTTTTT. Residues: CASSLGLGEEKLFF.

The rearrangement uses TRBV18 and TRBJ2-5; D unresolved. Germline values: CDR1 KGHSH, CDR2 LQKENI. This CDR3 contains 12 residues. V shed 0 bases and J shed 5 bases, with 4 bases lying between them. The CDR3: CASSPPGETQYF. The CDR3 DNA sequence: TGTGCCAGCTCACCACCGGGCGAGACCCAGTACTTC.

This chain links TRBV2 with TRBJ2-3; unclear D gene. V was cut by 7 bases and J by 1 base, with 9 bases left in between. The germline V gene encodes CDR1 SNHLY and CDR2 FYNNEI. The CDR3 length is 13 residues. The CDR3 sequence is CASNLQRTDTQYF. The DNA of the CDR3 is TGTGCCAGCAATTTACAGCGCACAGATACGCAGTATTTT.

CDR3 nucleotide sequence: TGCGCCAGCAGCTTGGGGGAGGGGAGGTCCTCTAACTATGGCTACACCTTC. Its translation: CASSLGEGRSSNYGYTF. The rearrangement uses TRBV5-1 and TRBJ1-2; TRBD1 is a possible D gene (5 bases). This CDR3 has 17 residues. Per the germline V gene, CDR1 is SGHRS and CDR2 is YFSETQ. Trimming cost V 0 bases and J 0 bases, with 15 bases left between them.

This clone has just a few counts. The V gene is TRBV19, the J gene TRBJ2-3, with TRBD2 matching 7 bases. The CDR3 extends over 15 amino acids. Germline trimming cut 6 bases from V and 6 bases from J; bases unmatched to any gene: 12. The germline CDR1 and CDR2 sequences are LNHDA and SQIVND (reference sequence). This CDR3 is CASRNWGGLADTQYF. The CDR3 DNA reads as TGTGCCAGTAGGAACTGGGGGGGTTTGGCGGATACGCAGTATTTT.

V usage is TRBV2 and J usage is TRBJ2-5; D is perhaps TRBD2 (5 bases). The CDR3 runs 15 residues. The germline V and J ends were trimmed by 3 bases and 5 bases, with 16 bases remaining between them. Germline CDR1 reads SNHLY; CDR2 reads FYNNEI. This CDR3 reads CASSDEKTERETQYF. In DNA, the CDR3 is TGTGCCAGCAGTGACGAAAAGACGGAGCGGGAGACCCAGTACTTC.

The chain is built from TRBV3-1 (or the pseudogene TRBV3-2) and TRBJ2-3; 9 positions match TRBD1. The trim removed 10 bases at V and 0 bases at J, leaving 8 bases unmatched. Germline CDR1 is LGHDT and CDR2 is YNNKEL (reference sequence). This CDR3 is 15 amino acids long. Here the CDR3 DNA reads TGTGCCACTCGATCGACAGGGGGGAGCACAGATACGCAGTATTTT. This encodes CATRSTGGSTDTQYF.